A selection of T cell receptor beta chains follows, all from one sample in a study of blood T cell repertoires in COVID-19. Repertoires were generated with immunoSEQ multiplex PCR, while TCRdb's copy carries only in-frame clones and drops some. The table records about 99,000 clones, around 84% of them present only once. What was sequenced was peripheral blood. Receptor source: a woman aged 55-70 years in a cohort sampled during active or convalescent COVID-19. The CDR3 runs from the conserved cysteine through the conserved F or W. Only some rows state a clone size, as once, few, many or a class for expanded clones.

>.|13|TRBJ2-7|TRBV7-2
CASSPSGIHEQYF
>.|14|TRBJ2-5|TRBV5-4
CASSLDRRQETQYF
>.|18|TRBJ2-6|TRBV2
CASKRASGRTTGANVLTF
>few|16|TRBJ1-6|TRBV30
CAWSYFGQGINSPLHF
>.|12|TRBJ2-1|TRBV27
CASSLRGNEQFF
>.|15|TRBJ2-1|TRBV6-2/TRBV6-3
CASSYPGLAGGLQFF
>few|15|TRBJ2-5|TRBV5-1
CASSPRVFQQETQYF
>.|16|TRBJ2-5|TRBV7-2
CASSLDPSGSQETQYF
>.|14|TRBJ2-5|TRBV7-9
CASSLMGLRETQYF
>few|14|TRBJ2-1|TRBV6-5
CASGDSPTYNEQFF
>.|16|TRBJ2-6|TRBV15
CATSRVRAGGANVLTF
>.|14|TRBJ1-4|TRBV6-6
CASSTPQGGEKLFF
>.|13|TRBJ2-3|TRBV10-2
CASTPQAADTQYF
>.|15|TRBJ2-7|TRBV21-1
CASSKSDRGYYEQYF
>.|14|TRBJ1-2|TRBV5-5
CASSFFDRGSGYTF
>.|15|TRBJ2-7|TRBV19
CASTMGPSGVYEQYF